A single sample is the source of the 32 T cell receptor beta chains below, sequenced in a study of beta chain features in type 1 diabetes. Sequencing targeted expressed TCRB transcripts, as all isolated RNA had been reverse transcribed. This table comes from immunoSEQ multiplex PCR, and its TCRdb copy is limited to in-frame clones, with some not included. The sample contains some 220,000 clones, about a tenth of which appear only once. Material for sequencing was central memory CD4+ T cells from blood. Receptor source: a man younger than 35 in good health.

This clone was seen more than once but under ten times. The V and J genes are TRBV2 and TRBJ1-4; D is ambiguous. V lost 4 bases and J lost 7, with 10 bases in between. This CDR3 is 13 amino acids long. CDR1 is SNHLY, CDR2 FYNNEI, per germline. CDR3 sequence (DNA): TGTGCCAGCAGTGGCGACCTAGGTGAAAAACTGTTTTTT. Encoded protein: CASSGDLGEKLFF.

On this clone itself: A far bigger clonotype differs at one base, so this is likely a read error. In the same sample, other DNA sequences code for this CDR3. The chain couples TRBV30 to TRBJ1-2, with no clear D. The CDR3 has 13 residues. The germline CDR1 and CDR2 sequences are GTSNPN and SVGIG (reference sequence). CDR3 sequence reads: CAWSLERVKGYTF. DNA of the CDR3: TGTGCGTGGAGTTTGGAAAGGGTAAAAGGCTACACCTTC.

The table lists this clone with a few counts. The CDR3 DNA follows: TGTGCCAGCAGTCCAGACTCAAACATTCAGTACTTC. The encoded protein is CASSPDSNIQYF. This chain uses TRBV2 with TRBJ2-4; D unclear. The CDR3 runs to 12 residues. Germline values: CDR1 SNHLY, CDR2 FYNNEI. V dropped 5 bases and J dropped 6 bases, with 8 bases sitting between them.

The chain recombines TRBV30 with TRBJ2-1, with TRBD2 matching over 15 bases. The J segment lost 0 bases and the V segment lost 5 bases, leaving 8 bases of the junction unmatched. This CDR3 has 18 residues. CDR1 GTSNPN and CDR2 SVGIG come from the germline V gene (reference sequence). The chain's CDR3 is CAWEGGTSGRSSYNEQFF. DNA for the CDR3: TGTGCCTGGGAGGGCGGGACTAGCGGGAGGAGCTCCTACAATGAGCAGTTCTTC.

This clone was seen a handful of times. The J gene is TRBJ1-2, the V gene TRBV30, with unresolved D. The CDR3 runs 15 residues. Between the trimmed V and J ends, which lost 2 bases and 5 bases, there was a span of 18 bases. Germline V gene lookup returns CDR1 GTSNPN and CDR2 SVGIG (reference sequence). The CDR3 region has the DNA TGTGCCTGGAGTCCCCAGGACGTCATCGGTTATGGCTACACCTTC. Its translation is CAWSPQDVIGYGYTF.

This clone appeared a few times. The chain links TRBV6-5 to TRBJ2-1, with D tentatively TRBD2 (7 bases). The CDR3 spans 13 residues. Per germline, CDR1 MNHEY and CDR2 SVGAGI. Trimming cost V 6 bases and J 4 bases, with 10 bases left between them. Written as DNA, the CDR3 is TGTGCCAGCAGGGGGGGGCAGTACAATGAGCAGTTCTTC. It specifies CASRGGQYNEQFF.

On this clone: Other DNA sequences from this sample encode an identical CDR3 as well. The chain employs TRBV7-2 and TRBJ2-7; D may be TRBD1 (5 bases). V lost 2 bases, J lost 2 bases, and 7 bases lay in between. The CDR3 is 13 amino acids. Per germline, CDR1 SGHTA and CDR2 FQGNSA. CDR3 sequence (DNA): TGTGCCAGCAGCTTAAGGGGCACCTACGAGCAGTACTTC. The encoded protein is CASSLRGTYEQYF.

The chain carries TRBV5-1 and TRBJ2-1; 14 bases line up with TRBD2. Trimming at V came to 5 bases and at J to 9 bases, leaving 10 bases not matched to a gene. The CDR3 loop spans 16 amino acids. Per germline, CDR1 SGHRS and CDR2 YFSETQ. The CDR3 is CASRGPGLAGDSEQFF. DNA for the CDR3: TGCGCCAGCAGGGGGCCGGGACTAGCGGGAGATAGTGAGCAGTTCTTC.

This clone was found a few times. The gene calls are TRBV18 and TRBJ1-4; perhaps TRBD1 as D (5 bases). From germline, CDR1 is KGHSH and CDR2 LQKENI. V was trimmed by 6 bases and J by 0 bases, leaving 14 bases between them. The CDR3 spans 16 residues. The CDR3 DNA reads TGTGCCAGCTCCCTGGGGGTGACAGCAACTAATGAAAAACTGTTTTTT. Protein: CASSLGVTATNEKLFF. Drawing the rest from reference TRBV18 and TRBJ1-4, the complete variable domain is NAGVMQNPRHLVRRRGQEARLRCSPMKGHSHVYWYRQLPEEGLKFMVYLQKENIIDESGMPKERFSAEFPKEGPSILRIQQVVRGDSAAYFCASSLGVTATNEKLFFGSGTQLSVL.

The sample holds a few counts of this clone. This chain connects TRBV28 to TRBJ2-3; a weak D match, TRBD2 (6 bases). The CDR3 loop spans 15 amino acids. The germline V gene has CDR1 MDHEN and CDR2 SYDVKM. V was clipped by 4 bases and J by 4 bases, with 15 bases between them. The CDR3 sequence: CASSSPGDRPDTQYF. CDR3 nucleotide sequence: TGTGCCAGCAGTTCCCCGGGGGATCGCCCAGATACGCAGTATTTT.

This clone occurred a few times. The chain uses TRBV29-1 and TRBJ1-2; D may be TRBD1 (5 bases). This CDR3 region has 14 residues. Germline V lookup: CDR1 SQVTM, CDR2 ANQGSEA. The V gene lost 4 bases and the J gene lost 4 bases, with 16 bases spanning the gap. DNA for the CDR3: TGCAGCGTTGCAAATCCGGGGCCCCGCTATGGCTACACCTTC. It is translated as CSVANPGPRYGYTF.

This clone was picked up a small number of times. This chain connects TRBV30 to TRBJ2-7; D gene uncertain. V was pared by 1 base and J by 3 bases, with 7 bases between. The CDR3 is 12 amino acids. Germline CDR1 is GTSNPN and CDR2 is SVGIG (reference sequence). The CDR3 DNA is TGTGCCTGGAGTGCCATCCTCTACGAGCAGTACTTC. Translating gives CAWSAILYEQYF.

This clone was seen ten or more times. This sequence joins TRBV4-3 and TRBJ2-1; TRBD2 aligns across 7 bases. The V gene end was trimmed by 3 bases and the J gene end by 0 bases; junction bases not matched to a gene: 8. The germline CDR1 and CDR2 sequences are LGHNA and YSLEER. The CDR3 loop spans 17 amino acids. The CDR3: CASSHASGPSSYNEQFF. The CDR3 DNA follows: TGCGCCAGCAGCCACGCTAGCGGCCCGAGCTCCTACAATGAGCAGTTCTTC.

This clone occurred a few times. V usage is TRBV4-2 and J usage is TRBJ1-1; D might be TRBD1 (5 bases). V shed 5 bases and J shed 3 bases, with 13 bases lying between them. Germline CDR1 and CDR2: LGHNA and YNFKEQ. This CDR3 contains 14 residues. The CDR3 DNA follows: TGTGCCAGCAGCGGATCCCAGGGACACACTGAAGCTTTCTTT. It is translated as CASSGSQGHTEAFF.

The chain joins TRBV7-2 to TRBJ2-1, with D tentatively TRBD2 (5 bases). The V and J ends lost 0 bases and 0 bases respectively, with 9 bases between them. CDR3 length: 16 amino acids. CDR1 is SGHTA, CDR2 FQGNSA, per germline. The CDR3 DNA reads as TGTGCCAGCAGCTTAGCTACGGGGTTCTCCTACAATGAGCAGTTCTTC. Protein product: CASSLATGFSYNEQFF.

The J gene is TRBJ1-1, the V gene TRBV10-3; 8 bases are shared with TRBD1. The J segment lost 7 bases and the V segment lost 3 bases, leaving 7 bases of the junction unmatched. The CDR3 length is 14 residues. Germline loops: CDR1 ENHRY, CDR2 SYGVKD. CDR3 in DNA: TGTGCCATCAGTGAAGGGACAGGAGACGTTGAAGCTTTCTTT. Its protein product is CAISEGTGDVEAFF.

The chain combines TRBV2 with TRBJ2-5, with 14 positions matching TRBD2. The germline gives CDR1 SNHLY, CDR2 FYNNEI. The V gene end was trimmed by 7 bases and the J gene end by 5 bases; junction bases not matched to a gene: 6. This CDR3 has 15 residues. The CDR3 region is CASNLWTSGRETQYF. In DNA, the CDR3 is TGTGCCAGCAACCTATGGACTAGCGGGAGGGAGACCCAGTACTTC.

The sample holds many counts of this clone. This chain links TRBV7-2 with TRBJ2-3; 10 positions match TRBD2. CDR3 size: 17 residues. Losses at the gene ends were 4 bases for V and 3 bases for J; bases not matched to a gene: 10. In germline, CDR1 is SGHTA, CDR2 FQGNSA. The CDR3 is CASSSLLSGRRTDTQYF. In DNA, the CDR3 is TGTGCCAGCAGCTCCCTACTTAGCGGGAGGAGGACAGATACGCAGTATTTT.

This chain uses TRBV29-1 with TRBJ2-3; no definite D call. Germline V CDR1 and CDR2: SQVTM, ANQGSEA. V was clipped by 7 bases and J by 6 bases, with 11 bases between them. CDR3 size: 11 residues. CDR3: CSAVLADTQYF. DNA of the CDR3: TGCAGCGCCGTACTGGCGGATACGCAGTATTTT.

The J gene is TRBJ2-1, the V gene TRBV19; the D gene is possibly TRBD1 (6 bases). This CDR3 has 18 residues. The germline V and J ends were trimmed by 4 bases and 4 bases, with 23 bases remaining between them. Germline V gene lookup returns CDR1 LNHDA and CDR2 SQIVND (reference sequence). CDR3 sequence reads: CASSKAAIRQVLYNEQFF. CDR3 nucleotide sequence: TGTGCCAGTAGTAAAGCGGCGATTAGACAGGTTCTTTACAATGAGCAGTTCTTC. The variable domain in full, with the rest retrieved from reference TRBV19 and TRBJ2-1, is DGGITQSPKYLFRKEGQNVTLSCEQNLNHDAMYWYRQDPGQGLRLIYYSQIVNDFQKGDIAEGYSVSREKKESFPLTVTSAQKNPTAFYLCASSKAAIRQVLYNEQFFGPGTRLTVL.

This clone was counted a few times. This chain connects TRBV30 to TRBJ2-7; D not certain. CDR3 length equals 14 residues. Trimming took 3 bases from V and 5 from J, leaving 17 bases between them. CDR1 and CDR2 (germline): GTSNPN, SVGIG (reference sequence). In DNA form, the CDR3 reads TGTGCCTGGAGGCAGACACCCTCCAACGACGAGCAGTACTTC. This translates into CAWRQTPSNDEQYF.

This chain connects TRBV28 to TRBJ1-4; no definite D call. The V end lost 2 bases, the J end lost 7 bases, and 14 bases lay between the germline ends. Germline lookup yields CDR1 MDHEN and CDR2 SYDVKM. The CDR3 is 15 amino acids. This CDR3 is CASSLLGEQREKLFF. CDR3 nucleotides: TGTGCCAGCAGTTTACTCGGGGAGCAACGTGAAAAACTGTTTTTT. Full variable domain (remainder filled in from reference TRBV28 and TRBJ1-4): DVKVTQSSRYLVKRTGEKVFLECVQDMDHENMFWYRQDPGLGLRLIYFSYDVKMKEKGDIPEGYSVSREKKERFSLILESASTNQTSMYLCASSLLGEQREKLFFGSGTQLSVL.

CDR3 residues: CASSYSIGRVYNEQFF. The CDR3 coding sequence is TGTGCCAGCAGTTACTCGATTGGCAGGGTCTACAATGAGCAGTTCTTC. The chain couples TRBV6-5 to TRBJ2-1; D is possibly TRBD1 (5 bases). The ends were cut back, 0 bases at V and 3 bases at J, with 12 bases in the middle. Germline CDR1 and CDR2: MNHEY and SVGAGI. The CDR3 is made up of 16 amino acids.

This clone was seen repeatedly, ten times or more. CDR3 region: CAWTTGNTEAFF. The CDR3 coding sequence is TGTGCCTGGACGACAGGGAACACTGAAGCTTTCTTT. The chain is built from TRBV30 and TRBJ1-1; perhaps TRBD1 as D (6 bases). This CDR3 spans 12 amino acids. CDR1 GTSNPN and CDR2 SVGIG come from the germline V gene (reference sequence). The V gene lost 4 bases and the J gene lost 1 base, with 7 bases spanning the gap.

V is TRBV28 and J is TRBJ2-3; the match to TRBD1 covers 9 bases. V shed 2 bases and J 0 bases; nucleotides not matched to a gene: 3. The CDR3 covers 16 residues. Germline assignment: CDR1 MDHEN and CDR2 SYDVKM. CDR3 bases: TGTGCCAGCAGTTTAGCGACAGGGGGGAGCACAGATACGCAGTATTTT. This encodes CASSLATGGSTDTQYF.

This CDR3 is CASSSPQRSRGGYEQYF. The DNA of the CDR3 is TGTGCCAGCAGCTCACCACAGAGAAGTAGGGGAGGTTACGAGCAGTACTTC. The J gene is TRBJ2-7, the V gene TRBV7-9, with a weak D call TRBD2 (6 bases). The CDR3 covers 17 residues. Trimming pared 4 bases from V and 4 bases from J, leaving 23 bases between. Germline V gives CDR1 SEHNR, CDR2 FQNEAQ (reference sequence).

This clone was counted ten times or more. The rearrangement uses TRBV7-2 and TRBJ2-5, with D possibly TRBD2 on 5 matching bases. CDR1 SGHTA and CDR2 FQGNSA come from the germline V gene. This CDR3 contains 16 residues. V dropped 1 base and J dropped 6 bases, with 18 bases sitting between them. DNA of the CDR3: TGTGCCAGCAGCTTAGATCTAGGCAGGCGAGGGAAGACCCAGTACTTC. Its protein product is CASSLDLGRRGKTQYF.

This clone was detected ten times or more. Given the absence of the conserved phenylalanine or tryptophan at the CDR3 end, a read error is likely. No DNA is shown, since the ends of the CDR3 on it are uncertain; the CDR3 is the one TCRdb lists. The chain carries TRBV20-1 and TRBJ2-7; no DNA check was done on the table's D call, TRBD2. The germline CDR1 and CDR2 sequences are DFQATT and SNEGSKA (reference sequence). Termini included, the CDR3 measures 9 amino acids. Here the CDR3 reads CSATPEGPN.

This chain links TRBV27 with TRBJ2-5, with D possibly being TRBD1 or TRBD2 (6 bases each). This CDR3 is 14 amino acids long. Germline V gene sequence: CDR1 MNHEY, CDR2 SMNVEV (reference sequence). V was trimmed by 4 bases and J by 4 bases, leaving 13 bases between them. The CDR3 coding sequence is TGTGCCAGCAGTTCGTGGGGGGCGGGAGAGACCCAGTACTTC. Its translation is CASSSWGAGETQYF.

The chain couples TRBV11-2 to TRBJ2-5, with unresolved D. CDR1 and CDR2 from the germline V gene are SGHAT and FQNNGV. The V gene lost 1 base and the J gene lost 1 base, with 10 bases spanning the gap. CDR3 length equals 15 residues. This CDR3 is CASSLAPALQETQYF. The CDR3 bases are TGTGCCAGCAGCTTAGCGCCAGCTCTCCAAGAGACCCAGTACTTC.

This clone was picked up a small number of times. The chain couples TRBV7-6 to TRBJ2-3; maybe TRBD2 (6 bases). The germline V gene has CDR1 SGHVS and CDR2 FNYEAQ. The CDR3 extends over 18 amino acids. Between the trimmed V and J ends, which lost 1 base and 3 bases, there was a span of 20 bases. As DNA, the CDR3 is TGTGCCAGCAGCTTAGAGGTGCTGGGCCTAGCGTGGACAGATACGCAGTATTTT. Amino acids: CASSLEVLGLAWTDTQYF.

Ten or more counts support this clone. The chain carries TRBV23-1 and TRBJ2-3; D is possibly TRBD2 (6 bases). TRBV23-1 is an open reading frame whose function is uncertain. With 0 bases removed from V and 0 bases from J, the gap between germline ends came to 7 bases. The CDR3 runs to 15 residues. For the CDR3, the DNA is TGCGCCAGCAGTCAATCGGGGACTAGCACAGATACGCAGTATTTT. This codes for CASSQSGTSTDTQYF.